This TCR beta chain was found in a study of control samples from healthy donors and cancer patients. Using immunoSEQ multiplex PCR, the repertoire was profiled, and TCRdb retains in-frame clones only, with some absent. Here the sample spans just over 150,000 clones, about 90% being singletons. The CDR3 has 14 residues. The germline gives CDR1 MNHEY, CDR2 SMNVEV (reference sequence). Deletions cut 0 bases from V and 7 bases from J, with 12 bases between. The chain joins TRBV27 to TRBJ2-5; D uncertain. Specimen: blood. The sequence came from a man under 40 in good health. CDR3 DNA sequence: TGTGCCAGCAGTTTATCCCGAGACCCAGGGACCCAGTACTTC. It specifies CASSLSRDPGTQYF.